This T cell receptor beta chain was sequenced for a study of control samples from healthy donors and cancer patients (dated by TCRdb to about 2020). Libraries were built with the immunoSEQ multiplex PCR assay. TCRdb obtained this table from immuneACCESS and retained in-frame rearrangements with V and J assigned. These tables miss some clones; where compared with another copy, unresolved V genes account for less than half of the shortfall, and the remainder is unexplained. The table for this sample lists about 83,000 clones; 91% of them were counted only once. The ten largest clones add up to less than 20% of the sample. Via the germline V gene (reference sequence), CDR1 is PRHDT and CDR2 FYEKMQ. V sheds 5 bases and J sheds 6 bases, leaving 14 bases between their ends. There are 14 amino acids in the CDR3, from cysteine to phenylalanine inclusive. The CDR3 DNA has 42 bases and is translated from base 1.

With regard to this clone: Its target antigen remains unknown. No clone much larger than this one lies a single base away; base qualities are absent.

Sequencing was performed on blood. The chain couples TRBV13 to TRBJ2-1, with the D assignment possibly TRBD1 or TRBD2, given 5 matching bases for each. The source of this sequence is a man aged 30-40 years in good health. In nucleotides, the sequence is TGTGCCAGCAGCGGCTCGGGACCCTTCAATGAGCAGTTCTTC. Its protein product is CASSGSGPFNEQFF.